Below, one TCR beta chain is given with its context. This clone's antigen is unknown. No base qualities exist here, and no much larger clone lies one base off it. A second Seattle source provided samples from volunteer blood donors who had recovered from COVID-19. Each collaborating institution followed its own protocols to collect whole blood in K2EDTA tubes. Collaborator samples were shipped for TCRbeta analysis as frozen whole blood, isolated PBMCs, or DNA extracted from either sample type. TCRbeta CDR3 regions were amplified from genomic DNA by means of the immunoSEQ Assay, a bias-controlled multiplex PCR. The authors' pipeline ran thus. Nucleated cell counts per sample were estimated from amplification of reference gene primers within the assay. Sequence reads were collapsed and filtered to measure the absolute abundance of every unique TCRbeta CDR3 rearrangement. Productive Simpson clonality was computed per sample as the square root of Simpson's diversity index over productive rearrangements. TCRdb mirrors the immuneACCESS table, restricted to in-frame sequences. Some clones are absent from its copies; in checked studies, under half trace to an unresolved V gene, and the reason for the others is unknown. V, J and clone size are those of that table, while D and trimming were read from the DNA. The sample includes 200,000 to 300,000 clones, with roughly 88% observed a single time. Approximately 2% of the sample is held by the ten biggest clonotypes.

Counted from cysteine to phenylalanine, this CDR3 has 16 amino acids. Only the CDR3 region is kept as DNA, spanning 48 bases read in frame from base 1. V is pruned by 4 bases and J by 6 bases, leaving 12 bases of the junction without a gene match. Based on the germline V gene, the CDR1 and CDR2 sequences are MNHEY and SVGEGT. The data originate from a study of blood T cell repertoires in COVID-19 (dated by TCRdb to the early 2020s). In terms of the full investigation: Samples covering the acute and convalescent phases of COVID-19 were provided by collaborators in the United States, Italy and Spain. The samples were drawn from two sources: the first 160 participants of the ongoing ImmuneRACE study, and some 1,300 subjects contributed by 6 global collaborators. The repertoires were released in a freely available public database meant as a resource for research on the immune response to SARS-CoV-2. Nearly every sample came with metadata listing a de-identified subject ID, COVID-19 status, age in years and sex. Where HLA class I and class II types were available, the types were taken from metadata supplied by the sample provider, not from assay-based typing. Deeply sampled blood TCRbeta repertoires from subjects exposed to, actively infected with, or recovered from COVID-19 were included in the dataset. The prospective study material was composed of cDNA or gDNA derived from T cells, B-cell-depleted T cells, or PBMCs. Paper-wide results and their limitations: The quantity of clinical and demographic metadata differed by source and by participant and was supplied without curation.

The TCR was taken from a man aged 35-49 years who had recovered from COVID-19. The material sequenced was peripheral blood. The rearranged segments are TRBV6-2 or TRBV6-3 and TRBJ1-2, with TRBD1 identical over 9 junction bases. The CDR3 protein is CASSFRYGTGIHGYTF. The nucleotide sequence reads as follows: TGTGCCAGCAGTTTCAGATACGGGACAGGGATTCATGGCTACACCTTC.